A selection of T cell receptor beta chains follows, all from one sample in a study of immune characteristics of hereditary and idiopathic chronic pancreatitis. Sequenced by immunoSEQ multiplex PCR; TCRdb stores in-frame clones only, minus some. The sample lists 13,000 to 15,000 clones; over 70% were seen once. Sequenced material: pancreas tissue with hereditary chronic pancreatitis. These receptors all stem from a human donor with chronic pancreatitis. The CDR3 runs from the conserved cysteine through the conserved F or W. The order of the fields is V gene, clone size, J gene, D gene, CDR3 length, CDR3 protein, CDR3 DNA. The D gene is left open where the match is weak. Size is omitted from some rows. Given values are once, few, many or a class for expanded clones.

>TRBV19|-|TRBJ1-1|-|13
CASSIGGNTEAFF
TGTGCCAGTAGTATCGGGGGGAACACTGAAGCTTTCTTT
>TRBV7-9|-|TRBJ2-7|-|18
CASSLLPGQGTSLSEQYF
TGTGCCAGCAGCCTCCTCCCCGGACAGGGGACTAGCTTATCCGAGCAGTACTTC
>TRBV5-1|once|TRBJ1-2|-|15
CASSLSTGGGYGYTF
TGCGCCAGCAGCTTGAGTACAGGTGGGGGCTATGGCTACACCTTC
>TRBV14|-|TRBJ2-5|-|15
CASSQRGRFWETQYF
TGTGCCAGCAGCCAAAGGGGCCGATTTTGGGAGACCCAGTACTTC
>TRBV7-7|-|TRBJ2-3|-|15
CASSPIDSSTDTQYF
TGTGCTAGCTCTCCTATTGACAGTAGCACAGATACGCAGTATTTT
>TRBV14|once|TRBJ2-3|-|13
CASGISGADTQYF
TGTGCCAGCGGAATATCAGGGGCAGATACGCAGTATTTT
>TRBV9|few|TRBJ1-5|TRBD1|15
CASSASTGVNQPQHF
TGTGCCAGCAGCGCTTCGACAGGGGTCAATCAGCCCCAGCATTTT
>TRBV19|-|TRBJ2-1|-|16
CASSMTPQGTYNEQFF
TGTGCCAGTAGTATGACCCCACAGGGAACCTACAATGAGCAGTTCTTC
>TRBV5-5|once|TRBJ2-3|TRBD2|17
CASSRSLGLAGTDTQYF
TGTGCCAGCAGCCGTTCCTTGGGGCTAGCGGGCACAGATACGCAGTATTTT
>TRBV5-1|-|TRBJ2-2|TRBD1|15
CASSFEGASTGELFF
TGCGCCAGCAGCTTTGAGGGGGCGAGCACCGGGGAGCTGTTTTTT
>TRBV6-5|-|TRBJ2-7|-|13
CASRSHNLYEQYF
TGTGCCAGCAGGTCGCACAACCTCTACGAGCAGTACTTC
>TRBV5-5|-|TRBJ2-3|TRBD1|19
CASSCRTTGTGQGTDTQYF
TGTGCCAGCAGCTGCCGCACGACGGGGACAGGGCAGGGGACAGATACGCAGTATTTT